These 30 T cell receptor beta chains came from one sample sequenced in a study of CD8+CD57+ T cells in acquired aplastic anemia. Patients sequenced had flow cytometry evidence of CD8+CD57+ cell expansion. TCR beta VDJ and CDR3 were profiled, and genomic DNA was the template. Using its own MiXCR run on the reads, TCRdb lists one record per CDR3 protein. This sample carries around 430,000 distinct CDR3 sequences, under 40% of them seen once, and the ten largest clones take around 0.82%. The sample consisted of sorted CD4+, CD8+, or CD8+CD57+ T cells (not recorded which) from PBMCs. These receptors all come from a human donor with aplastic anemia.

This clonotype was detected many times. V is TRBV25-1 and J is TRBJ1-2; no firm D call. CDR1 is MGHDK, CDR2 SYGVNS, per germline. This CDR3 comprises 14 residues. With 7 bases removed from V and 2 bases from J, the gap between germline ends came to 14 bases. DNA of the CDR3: TGTGCCAGCACCTCCTCCGGGAGGAACTATGGCTACACCTTC. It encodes CASTSSGRNYGYTF.

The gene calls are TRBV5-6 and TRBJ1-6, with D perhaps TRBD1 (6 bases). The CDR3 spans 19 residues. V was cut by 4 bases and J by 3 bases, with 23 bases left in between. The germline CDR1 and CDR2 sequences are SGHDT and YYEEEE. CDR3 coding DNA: TGTGCCAGCAGCCGAAGGACAGACGGCCTAGGGAGCTATAATTCACCCCTCCACTTT. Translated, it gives CASSRRTDGLGSYNSPLHF.

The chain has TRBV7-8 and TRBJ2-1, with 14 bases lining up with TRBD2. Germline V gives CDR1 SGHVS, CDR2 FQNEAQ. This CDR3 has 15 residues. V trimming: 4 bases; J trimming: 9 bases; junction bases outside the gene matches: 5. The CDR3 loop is CASSSTSGGASEQFF. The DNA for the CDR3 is TGTGCCAGCAGCTCGACTAGCGGGGGGGCATCTGAGCAGTTCTTC.

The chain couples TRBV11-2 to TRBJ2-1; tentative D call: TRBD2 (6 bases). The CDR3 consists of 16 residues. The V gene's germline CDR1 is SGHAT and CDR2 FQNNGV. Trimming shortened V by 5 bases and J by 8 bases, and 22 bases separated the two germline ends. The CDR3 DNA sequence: TGTGCCAGCAGCCCTAGTTTCCTAGCGATACGCGATGAGCAGTTCTTC. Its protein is CASSPSFLAIRDEQFF. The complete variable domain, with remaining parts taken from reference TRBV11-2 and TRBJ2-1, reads EAGVAQSPRYKIIEKRQSVAFWCNPISGHATLYWYQQILGQGPKLLIQFQNNGVVDDSQLPKDRFSAERLKGVDSTLKIQPAKLEDSAVYLCASSPSFLAIRDEQFFGPGTRLTVL.

CDR3 sequence: CASSGGGMDTQYF. The CDR3 bases are TGTGCCAGCAGTGGAGGGGGAATGGATACGCAGTATTTT. The chain joins TRBV28 to TRBJ2-3; D is perhaps TRBD1 or TRBD2 (6 bases each). Trimming shortened V by 5 bases and J by 6 bases, and 12 bases separated the two germline ends. This CDR3 is 13 amino acids long. Germline V gives CDR1 MDHEN, CDR2 SYDVKM.

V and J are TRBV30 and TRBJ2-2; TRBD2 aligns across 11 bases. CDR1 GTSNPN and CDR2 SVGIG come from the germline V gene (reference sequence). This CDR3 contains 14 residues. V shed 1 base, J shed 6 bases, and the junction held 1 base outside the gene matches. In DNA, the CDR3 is TGTGCCTGGAGTGCACTAGCGGGAGCCGGGGAGCTGTTTTTT. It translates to CAWSALAGAGELFF.

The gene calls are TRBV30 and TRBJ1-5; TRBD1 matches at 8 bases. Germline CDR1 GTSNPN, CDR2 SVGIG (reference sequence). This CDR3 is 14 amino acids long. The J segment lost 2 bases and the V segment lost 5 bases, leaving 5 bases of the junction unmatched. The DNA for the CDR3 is TGTGCCTGGTCCGGGACAGGTGGCAATCAGCCCCAGCATTTT. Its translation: CAWSGTGGNQPQHF.

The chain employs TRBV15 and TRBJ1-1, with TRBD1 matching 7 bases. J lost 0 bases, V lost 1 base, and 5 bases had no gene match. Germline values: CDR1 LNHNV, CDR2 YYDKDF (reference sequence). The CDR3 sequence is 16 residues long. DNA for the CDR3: TGTGCCACCAGCAGAGGTCCGGGACAGCTGAACACTGAAGCTTTCTTT. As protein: CATSRGPGQLNTEAFF.

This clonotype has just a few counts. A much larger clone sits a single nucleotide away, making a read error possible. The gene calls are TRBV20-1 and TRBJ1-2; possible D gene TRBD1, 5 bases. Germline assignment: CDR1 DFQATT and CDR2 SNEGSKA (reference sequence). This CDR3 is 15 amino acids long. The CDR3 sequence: CGARGVGREESGYTF. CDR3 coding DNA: TGCGGTGCTCGTGGAGTGGGCAGGGAAGAATCTGGCTACACCTTC.

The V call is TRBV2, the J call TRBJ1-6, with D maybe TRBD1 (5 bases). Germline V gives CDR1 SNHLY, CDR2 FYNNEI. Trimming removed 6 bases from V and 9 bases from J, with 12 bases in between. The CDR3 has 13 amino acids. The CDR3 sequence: CASSAEGSSPLHF. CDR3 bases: TGTGCCAGCAGCGCCGAGGGGAGTTCACCCCTCCACTTT.

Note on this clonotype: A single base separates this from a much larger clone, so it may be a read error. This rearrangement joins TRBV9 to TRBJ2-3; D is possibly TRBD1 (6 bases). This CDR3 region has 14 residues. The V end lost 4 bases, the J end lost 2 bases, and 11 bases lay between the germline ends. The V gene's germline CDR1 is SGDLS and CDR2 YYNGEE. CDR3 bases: TGTGCCAGCAGCATAAGGACAGCCACAGATACGCAGTATTTT. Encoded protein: CASSIRTATDTQYF.

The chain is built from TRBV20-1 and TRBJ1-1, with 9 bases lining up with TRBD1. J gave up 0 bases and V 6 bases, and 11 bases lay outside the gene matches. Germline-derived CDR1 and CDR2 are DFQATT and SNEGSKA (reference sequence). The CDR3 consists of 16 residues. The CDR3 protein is CSAPVPGQGMNTEAFF. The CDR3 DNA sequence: TGCAGTGCGCCTGTCCCGGGACAGGGTATGAACACTGAAGCTTTCTTT.

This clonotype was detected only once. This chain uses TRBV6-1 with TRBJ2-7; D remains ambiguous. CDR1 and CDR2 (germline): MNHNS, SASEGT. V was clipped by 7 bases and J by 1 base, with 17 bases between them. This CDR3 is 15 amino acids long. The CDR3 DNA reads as TGTGCCAGCACCAACAATCCGTACAGATCCTACGAGCAGTACTTC. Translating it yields CASTNNPYRSYEQYF.

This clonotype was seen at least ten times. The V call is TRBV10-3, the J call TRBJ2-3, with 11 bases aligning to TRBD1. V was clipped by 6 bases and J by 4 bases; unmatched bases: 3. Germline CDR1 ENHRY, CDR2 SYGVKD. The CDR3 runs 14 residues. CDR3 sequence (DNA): TGTGCCATCAGGGACAGGGGGCAATCAGATACGCAGTATTTT. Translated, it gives CAIRDRGQSDTQYF.

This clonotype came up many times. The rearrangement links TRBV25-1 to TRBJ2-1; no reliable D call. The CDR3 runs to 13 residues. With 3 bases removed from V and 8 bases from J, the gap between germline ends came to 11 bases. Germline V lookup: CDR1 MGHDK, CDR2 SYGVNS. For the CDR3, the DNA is TGTGCCAGCAGTGAGGCAGTTAGCCATGAGCAGTTCTTC. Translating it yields CASSEAVSHEQFF.

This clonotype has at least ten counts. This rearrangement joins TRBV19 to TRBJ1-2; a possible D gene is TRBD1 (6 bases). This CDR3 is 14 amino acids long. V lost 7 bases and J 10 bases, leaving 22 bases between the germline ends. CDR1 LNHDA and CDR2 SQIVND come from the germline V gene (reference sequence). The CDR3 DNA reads TGTGCCAGTACCAACACGGCGGGGGCGCTGGCCTACACCTTC. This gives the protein CASTNTAGALAYTF.

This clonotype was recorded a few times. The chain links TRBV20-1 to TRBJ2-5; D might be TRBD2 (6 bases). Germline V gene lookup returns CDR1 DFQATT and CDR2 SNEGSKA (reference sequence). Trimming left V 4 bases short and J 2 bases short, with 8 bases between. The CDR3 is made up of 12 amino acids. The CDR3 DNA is TGCAGTGCTACGGGACTTCAAGAGACCCAGTACTTC. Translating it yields CSATGLQETQYF.

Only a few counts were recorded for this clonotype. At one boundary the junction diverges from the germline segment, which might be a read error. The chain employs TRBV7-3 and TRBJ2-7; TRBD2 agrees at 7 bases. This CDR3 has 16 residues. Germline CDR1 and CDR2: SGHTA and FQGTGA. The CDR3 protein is CDSSPTVAGAGREQYF. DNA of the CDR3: TGTGACAGCAGCCCGACGGTGGCGGGAGCTGGGAGAGAGCAGTACTTC.

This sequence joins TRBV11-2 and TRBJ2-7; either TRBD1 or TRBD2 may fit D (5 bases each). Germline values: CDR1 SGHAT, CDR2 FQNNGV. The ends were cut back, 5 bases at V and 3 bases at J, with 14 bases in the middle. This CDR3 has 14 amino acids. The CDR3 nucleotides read TGTGCCAGCAGCCTCCTTGGGGGTTTCTACGAGCAGTACTTC. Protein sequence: CASSLLGGFYEQYF. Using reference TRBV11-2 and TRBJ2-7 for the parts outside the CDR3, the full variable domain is EAGVAQSPRYKIIEKRQSVAFWCNPISGHATLYWYQQILGQGPKLLIQFQNNGVVDDSQLPKDRFSAERLKGVDSTLKIQPAKLEDSAVYLCASSLLGGFYEQYFGPGTRLTVT.

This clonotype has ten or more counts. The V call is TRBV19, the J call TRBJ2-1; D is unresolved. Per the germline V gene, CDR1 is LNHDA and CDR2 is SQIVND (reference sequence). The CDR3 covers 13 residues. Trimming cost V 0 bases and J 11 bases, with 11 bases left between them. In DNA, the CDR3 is TGTGCCAGTAGTATAGAAGCCGCGGCACAGCAGTTCTTC. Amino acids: CASSIEAAAQQFF.

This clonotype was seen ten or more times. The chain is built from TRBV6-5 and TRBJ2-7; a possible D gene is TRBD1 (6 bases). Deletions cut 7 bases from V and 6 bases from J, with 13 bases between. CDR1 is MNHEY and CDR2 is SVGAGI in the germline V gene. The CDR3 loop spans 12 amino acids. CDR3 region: CASNRQVGEQYF. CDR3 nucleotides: TGTGCCAGCAACCGACAGGTGGGCGAGCAGTACTTC.

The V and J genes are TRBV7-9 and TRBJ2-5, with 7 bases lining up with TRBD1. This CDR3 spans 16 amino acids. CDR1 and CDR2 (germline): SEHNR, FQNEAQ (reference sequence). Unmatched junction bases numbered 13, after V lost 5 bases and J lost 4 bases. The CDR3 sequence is CASSTGAAWSGETQYF. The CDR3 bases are TGTGCCAGCAGCACAGGGGCCGCCTGGAGCGGAGAGACCCAGTACTTC.

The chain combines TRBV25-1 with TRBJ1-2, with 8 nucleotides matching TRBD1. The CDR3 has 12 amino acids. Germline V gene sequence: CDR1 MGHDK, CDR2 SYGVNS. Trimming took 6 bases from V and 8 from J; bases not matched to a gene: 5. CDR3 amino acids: CASRRQGRGYTF. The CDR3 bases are TGTGCCAGCAGACGACAGGGGAGGGGCTACACCTTC.

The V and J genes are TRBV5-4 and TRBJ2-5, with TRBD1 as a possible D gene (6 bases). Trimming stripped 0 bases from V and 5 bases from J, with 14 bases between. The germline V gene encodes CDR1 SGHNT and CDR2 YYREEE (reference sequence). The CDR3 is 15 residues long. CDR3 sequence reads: CASSLVGGGRETQYF. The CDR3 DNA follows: TGTGCCAGCAGCTTGGTGGGTGGGGGCCGGGAGACCCAGTACTTC. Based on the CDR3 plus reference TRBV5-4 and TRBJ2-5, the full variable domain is ETGVTQSPTHLIKTRGQQVTLRCSSQSGHNTVSWYQQALGQGPQFIFQYYREEENGRGNFPPRFSGLQFPNYSSELNVNALELDDSALYLCASSLVGGGRETQYFGPGTRLLVL.

CDR3 sequence reads: CSARAYMTDTQYF. The CDR3 region has the DNA TGCAGTGCTAGGGCCTACATGACAGATACGCAGTATTTT. J is TRBJ2-3 and V is TRBV20-1; no clear D. This CDR3 contains 13 residues. V was clipped by 3 bases and J by 3 bases, with 10 bases between them. Germline V gene data show CDR1 as DFQATT and CDR2 as SNEGSKA (reference sequence).

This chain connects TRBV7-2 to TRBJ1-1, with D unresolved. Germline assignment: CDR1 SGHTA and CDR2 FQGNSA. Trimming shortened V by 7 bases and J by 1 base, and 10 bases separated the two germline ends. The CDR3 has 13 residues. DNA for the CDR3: TGTGCCAGCACTGACCCGCCGAACACTGAAGCTTTCTTT. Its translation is CASTDPPNTEAFF.

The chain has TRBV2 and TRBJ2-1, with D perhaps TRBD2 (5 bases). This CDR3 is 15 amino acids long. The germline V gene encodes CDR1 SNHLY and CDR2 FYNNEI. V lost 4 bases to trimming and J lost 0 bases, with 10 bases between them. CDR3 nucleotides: TGTGCCAGCAGTGGAGGGTCGAGCTCCTACAATGAGCAGTTCTTC. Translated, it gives CASSGGSSSYNEQFF.

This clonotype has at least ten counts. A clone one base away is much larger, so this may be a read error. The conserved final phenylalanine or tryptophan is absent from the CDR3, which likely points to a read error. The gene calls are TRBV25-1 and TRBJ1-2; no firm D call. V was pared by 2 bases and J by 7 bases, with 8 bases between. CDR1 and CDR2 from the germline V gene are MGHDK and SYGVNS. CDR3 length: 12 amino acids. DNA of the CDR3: TGTGCCAGCAGTGAAGCCCTTGGTGGCTACACCCTC. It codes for CASSEALGGYTL.

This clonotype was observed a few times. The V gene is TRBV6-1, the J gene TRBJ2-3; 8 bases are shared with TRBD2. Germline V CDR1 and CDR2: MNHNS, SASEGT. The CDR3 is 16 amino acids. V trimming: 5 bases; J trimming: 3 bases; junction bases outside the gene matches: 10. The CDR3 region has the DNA TGTGCCAGCAGTCGAGGACTAGCAGGGCCTACAGATACGCAGTATTTT. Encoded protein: CASSRGLAGPTDTQYF.

For the CDR3, the DNA is TGTGCCAGCGGGGCAGGGGGAACAGATACGCAGTATTTT. Translation gives CASGAGGTDTQYF. J is TRBJ2-3 and V is TRBV2; 7 positions agree with TRBD1. Germline CDR1 SNHLY, CDR2 FYNNEI. Trimming cost V 8 bases and J 3 bases; bases outside gene matches: 5. The CDR3 is made up of 13 amino acids.